These 21 T cell receptor beta chains share one sample of origin, sequenced in a study of persistence of HIV-infected CD4 T cells. Their cognate antigens are unknown. The libraries were made with immunoSEQ version 4 in survey mode. The repertoire was sequenced with immunoSEQ multiplex PCR; TCRdb's copy has only in-frame clones and lacks some. In the table there are 25,000 to 35,000 clones, around 80% of which are singletons. Cells were stimulated with CMV-infected fibroblast lysates at around 9.1 ug/mL. Memory cells lacking CD40L and CD69 with high CD45RO were sorted. Sequencing was performed on CD4+ T cells sorted from PBMCs after roughly 18-hour stimulation, taken from a patient who received antiretroviral therapy. These receptor sequences come from an adult woman with HIV who was CMV-seropositive.

This chain joins TRBV11-2 and TRBJ2-7; 8 bases agree with TRBD1. V lost 5 bases and J lost 3; bases outside the gene matches: 18. The CDR3 has 18 residues. Germline V gene sequence: CDR1 SGHAT, CDR2 FQNNGV. The CDR3 coding sequence is TGTGCCAGCAGCCCAGTGGGCAGGGGGCGCGAGGGGAACTACGAGCAGTACTTC. This codes for CASSPVGRGREGNYEQYF.

The J gene is TRBJ2-2, the V gene TRBV7-3, with 8 positions matching TRBD2. Germline CDR1 reads SGHTA; CDR2 reads FQGTGA. This CDR3 has 16 residues. J lost 2 bases, V lost 5 bases, and 7 bases had no gene match. The CDR3: CASSPRAGVNTGELFF. CDR3 bases: TGTGCCAGCAGCCCTCGAGCGGGGGTTAACACCGGGGAGCTGTTTTTT.

This rearrangement joins TRBV4-1 to TRBJ2-5, with 16 bases identical to TRBD2. The CDR3 is 16 residues long. Germline CDR1 and CDR2: MGHRA and YSYEKL. V gave up 4 bases and J gave up 3 bases; unmatched junction bases: 2. The CDR3 region has the DNA TGCGCCAGCAGCCCGGGACTAGCGGGGGGGGAAGAGACCCAGTACTTC. Translation: CASSPGLAGGEETQYF.

In its sample, this clone was seen a few times. CDR3 protein: CASSFGLSYNEQFF. As DNA, the CDR3 is TGCGCCAGCAGCTTCGGACTGTCCTACAATGAGCAGTTCTTC. This chain uses TRBV5-1 with TRBJ2-1; weak D call: TRBD2 (5 bases). Germline V gene sequence: CDR1 SGHRS, CDR2 YFSETQ. Trimming stripped 2 bases from V and 1 base from J, with 7 bases between. The CDR3 runs 14 residues.

Worth noting for this clone: At the DNA level, this CDR3 is encoded by other sequences in the same sample as well. The CDR3 loop reads CASSIEPLRTEAFF. CDR3 bases: TGTGCCAGTAGTATCGAACCCCTCCGCACTGAAGCTTTCTTT. The chain is built from TRBV19 and TRBJ1-1, with D unresolved. Germline values: CDR1 LNHDA, CDR2 SQIVND (reference sequence). This CDR3 has 14 residues. V was cut by 3 bases and J by 4 bases, with 12 bases left in between.

V is TRBV18 and J is TRBJ1-2; 8 bases fit TRBD1. Germline CDR1 reads KGHSH; CDR2 reads LQKENI. The CDR3 loop spans 16 amino acids. J lost 5 bases, V lost 2 bases, and 10 bases had no gene match. The CDR3, as DNA: TGTGCCAGCTCACCAGGCCGGGACAGGTCCTCGTATGGCTACACCTTC. Its protein product is CASSPGRDRSSYGYTF.

The rearrangement links TRBV28 to TRBJ1-4; D not certain. V was shortened by 5 bases and J by 13 bases, with 11 bases between the two germline ends. The CDR3 has 11 amino acids. CDR1 is MDHEN, CDR2 SYDVKM, per germline. The CDR3 DNA is TGTGCCAGCAGTCTGGGGTATAGACTGTTTTTT. Its translation: CASSLGYRLFF.

This chain connects TRBV19 to TRBJ2-2, with TRBD1 matching 8 bases. Germline values: CDR1 LNHDA, CDR2 SQIVND (reference sequence). V shed 6 bases, J shed 4 bases, and the junction held 10 bases outside the gene matches. This CDR3 has 16 residues. The CDR3 DNA is TGTGCCAGTAGGCCAAGCTCAGGGGGCCCCACCGGGGAGCTGTTTTTT. Encoded protein: CASRPSSGGPTGELFF.

The J gene is TRBJ2-2, the V gene TRBV5-6; 7 nucleotides agree with TRBD1. Germline loops: CDR1 SGHDT, CDR2 YYEEEE. V was pared by 1 base and J by 5 bases, with 5 bases of the junction left unmatched. CDR3 length equals 15 residues. The DNA of the CDR3 is TGTGCCAGCAGCTTGACAGGGGAATGGACCGGGGAGCTGTTTTTT. This translates into CASSLTGEWTGELFF.

V usage is TRBV9 and J usage is TRBJ2-3; TRBD2 matches at 10 bases. The germline V gene encodes CDR1 SGDLS and CDR2 YYNGEE. Trimming took 3 bases from V and 7 from J; bases not matched to a gene: 14. The CDR3 runs to 17 residues. CDR3 sequence (DNA): TGTGCCAGCAGCGCTGGGGCTAGCGGGGGCCGGTCGAATACGCAGTATTTT. Encoded protein: CASSAGASGGRSNTQYF.

The rearrangement links TRBV10-3 to TRBJ2-2; D not certain. The CDR3 runs to 15 residues. The ends were cut back, 3 bases at V and 2 bases at J, with 10 bases in the middle. CDR1 is ENHRY, CDR2 SYGVKD, per germline. This CDR3 reads CAISEVPSNTGELFF. CDR3 sequence (DNA): TGTGCCATCAGTGAAGTTCCCTCAAACACCGGGGAGCTGTTTTTT.

This clone is deemed medium-sized. The chain is built from TRBV7-2 and TRBJ2-1, with D perhaps matching TRBD1 (6 bases). The CDR3 has 18 amino acids. Trimming pared 3 bases from V and 5 bases from J, leaving 23 bases between. CDR1 is SGHTA, CDR2 FQGNSA, per germline. As DNA, the CDR3 is TGTGCCAGCAGCTTGACGGGACACAAAGTCTCACCCAACAATGAGCAGTTCTTC. Protein sequence: CASSLTGHKVSPNNEQFF.

The rearrangement links TRBV2 to TRBJ1-2; 7 nucleotides align to TRBD1. Looked up from germline, CDR1 is SNHLY and CDR2 is FYNNEI. J gave up 6 bases and V 7 bases, and 5 bases lay outside the gene matches. This CDR3 comprises 12 residues. CDR3 nucleotides: TGTGCCAGCACGGGACAGCCTGATGGCTACACCTTC. Amino acid sequence: CASTGQPDGYTF.

Only a few counts were recorded for this clone. The gene calls are TRBV27 and TRBJ1-6; 9 bases match TRBD1. Unmatched junction bases numbered 4, after V lost 4 bases and J lost 9 bases. The germline CDR1 and CDR2 sequences are MNHEY and SMNVEV (reference sequence). The CDR3 contains 14 residues. The CDR3 region has the DNA TGTGCCAGCAGTTGGGGACAGGGCGGTTCACCCCTCCACTTT. Amino acid sequence: CASSWGQGGSPLHF.

This clone has just a few counts. The V call is TRBV19, the J call TRBJ1-5; no reliable D call. V was clipped by 3 bases and J by 2 bases, with 11 bases between them. The V gene's germline CDR1 is LNHDA and CDR2 SQIVND (reference sequence). The CDR3 sequence is 15 residues long. CDR3 residues: CASSIYSVGNQPQHF. CDR3 nucleotide sequence: TGTGCCAGTAGTATCTACTCGGTGGGCAATCAGCCCCAGCATTTT.

This clone was counted between two and nine times. The rearrangement joins TRBV5-1 to TRBJ1-1, with 7 positions matching TRBD1. The CDR3 consists of 15 residues. Germline CDR1 SGHRS, CDR2 YFSETQ. The V gene end was trimmed by 2 bases and the J gene end by 2 bases; junction bases not matched to a gene: 6. CDR3 coding DNA: TGCGCCAGCAGCTTCCCCGACAGGGAAAACACTGAAGCTTTCTTT. Translated: CASSFPDRENTEAFF.

The V gene is TRBV6-5, the J gene TRBJ2-5; 7 positions match TRBD1. Germline V gene data show CDR1 as MNHEY and CDR2 as SVGAGI. This CDR3 comprises 15 residues. V trimming: 2 bases; J trimming: 5 bases; junction bases outside the gene matches: 8. CDR3 residues: CASSYDGQVGETQYF. CDR3 sequence (DNA): TGTGCCAGCAGTTACGACGGACAGGTTGGCGAGACCCAGTACTTC.

The chain recombines TRBV2 with TRBJ1-4; D ambiguous. V lost 2 bases and J 8 bases, leaving 12 bases between the germline ends. Per the germline V gene, CDR1 is SNHLY and CDR2 is FYNNEI. This CDR3 spans 14 amino acids. The CDR3 region is CASSESGFGEKLFF. The DNA for the CDR3 is TGTGCCAGCAGTGAATCGGGATTCGGCGAAAAACTGTTTTTT.

This clone is a singleton in its sample. This rearrangement joins TRBV11-3 to TRBJ1-1; D is uncertain. In germline, CDR1 is SGHNT, CDR2 YENEEA. The CDR3 contains 13 residues. The V end lost 3 bases, the J end lost 3 bases, and 8 bases lay between the germline ends. For the CDR3, the DNA is TGTGCCAGCAGCTTTGCGGGAGACACTGAAGCTTTCTTT. This translates into CASSFAGDTEAFF.

The gene calls are TRBV2 and TRBJ2-1, with TRBD2 matching over 13 bases. This CDR3 region has 14 residues. Germline CDR1 SNHLY, CDR2 FYNNEI. In nucleotides, the CDR3 is TGTGCGGGGAGACTAGCGGGGGGTTACAATGAGCAGTTCTTC. Its protein is CAGRLAGGYNEQFF.

The chain carries TRBV5-5 and TRBJ1-2; 7 bases line up with TRBD1. CDR1 SGHKS and CDR2 YYEKEE come from the germline V gene (reference sequence). CDR3 length equals 16 residues. The trim removed 2 bases at V and 2 bases at J, leaving 9 bases unmatched. DNA for the CDR3: TGTGCCAGCAGCTTAACCCCGACAGGGACGAACTATGGCTACACCTTC. Its translation: CASSLTPTGTNYGYTF.